These 27 T cell receptor beta chains were sequenced from one sample in a study of blood T cells in healthy people across ages. Primed by a sample-barcoded 5' primer and a J-beta primer mix, a second PCR proceeded for about 7 to 12 cycles. From the 5' RACE reads, TCRdb called clonotypes with MiXCR, one entry per CDR3 protein. The table shows 580,000 or so distinct CDR3 sequences, with roughly 48% occurring only once. The source material was blood. The origin of the receptors is a man older than 75 in good health.

CDR3 in DNA: TGCAGTGCTAGTTCAGCGCTGTACCGAGATGGGACCCAGTACTTC. This gives the protein CSASSALYRDGTQYF. This chain joins TRBV20-1 and TRBJ2-5; the D is unclear. CDR1 and CDR2 from the germline V gene are DFQATT and SNEGSKA (reference sequence). The CDR3 is 15 amino acids. V lost 3 bases, J lost 7 bases, and 21 bases lay in between.

The CDR3 bases are TGCGCCAGCAGCCAAGCGGGGCAGCCACTCTATGGCTACACCTTC. This gives the protein CASSQAGQPLYGYTF. J is TRBJ1-2 and V is TRBV4-3, with a tentative D call TRBD1 (5 bases). CDR1 is LGHNA and CDR2 is YSLEER in the germline V gene. The V and J ends lost 1 base and 4 bases respectively, with 13 bases between them. This CDR3 comprises 15 residues.

The chain employs TRBV20-1 and TRBJ1-6; D is undetermined. Trimming took off 6 bases at V and 0 bases at J, with 12 bases between the two ends. CDR1 is DFQATT and CDR2 is SNEGSKA in the germline V gene (reference sequence). This CDR3 has 15 residues. The CDR3 DNA sequence: TGCAGTGCAAAGGAGTGGCGCTCCTATAATTCACCCCTCCACTTT. Its protein product is CSAKEWRSYNSPLHF.

This chain joins TRBV20-1 and TRBJ1-6, with D perhaps TRBD1 (5 bases). The CDR3 has 16 amino acids. Germline values: CDR1 DFQATT, CDR2 SNEGSKA (reference sequence). The V and J ends lost 0 bases and 6 bases respectively, with 15 bases between them. CDR3 in DNA: TGCAGTGCTAGAGATCAGTTGGGGCTGGGTAATTCACCCCTCCACTTT. Translated, it gives CSARDQLGLGNSPLHF.

Worth noting for this clonotype: An end of the junction differs from the germline gene, which may be a read error. The chain uses TRBV6-2 or TRBV6-3 and TRBJ2-5; D is unresolved. Germline CDR1 MNHEY, CDR2 SVGEGT. The CDR3 has 16 residues. The CDR3 loop reads CASSYSPPDILETQYF. CDR3 nucleotides: TGTGCCAGCAGTTACTCTCCTCCTGACATTCTCGAGACCCAGTACTTT.

The chain uses TRBV4-2 and TRBJ2-7, with D unresolved. V gave up 0 bases and J gave up 2 bases, with 8 bases separating them. Germline V gives CDR1 LGHNA, CDR2 YNFKEQ. CDR3 length: 14 amino acids. The CDR3 nucleotides read TGTGCCAGCAGCCAAGAGTTTTCTACCTACGAGCAGTACTTC. Encoded protein: CASSQEFSTYEQYF.

This chain joins TRBV20-1 and TRBJ2-5; D is undetermined. The CDR3 has 13 residues. Germline V gene lookup returns CDR1 DFQATT and CDR2 SNEGSKA (reference sequence). With 3 bases removed from V and 0 bases from J, the gap between germline ends came to 8 bases. CDR3 sequence reads: CSARGLHQETQYF. CDR3 nucleotides: TGCAGTGCTAGGGGCCTGCACCAAGAGACCCAGTACTTC.

This clonotype was seen more than once but under ten times. J is TRBJ2-1 and V is TRBV27; 8 nucleotides match TRBD1. Germline CDR1 MNHEY, CDR2 SMNVEV (reference sequence). The V and J ends lost 6 bases and 4 bases, in that order; junction bases with no gene match: 5. The length of the CDR3 is 14 residues. The CDR3 sequence: CASRQGQEYNEQFF. The CDR3 nucleotides are TGTGCCAGCAGGCAGGGACAGGAATACAATGAGCAGTTCTTC.

The chain joins TRBV5-1 to TRBJ2-5; perhaps TRBD1 as D (5 bases). The CDR3 spans 13 residues. V was clipped by 7 bases and J by 11 bases, with 21 bases between them. CDR1 is SGHRS and CDR2 is YFSETQ in the germline V gene. This CDR3 reads CASPRVEGLEQYF. CDR3 DNA sequence: TGCGCCAGCCCCAGGGTGGAAGGGCTTGAGCAGTACTTC.

This clonotype was seen a handful of times. This chain connects TRBV27 to TRBJ1-2; maybe TRBD1 (5 bases). The germline V gene has CDR1 MNHEY and CDR2 SMNVEV (reference sequence). Trimming shortened V by 5 bases and J by 0 bases, and 7 bases separated the two germline ends. CDR3 length equals 13 residues. CDR3 DNA sequence: TGTGCCAGCAGTGGGGCGGCTAACTATGGCTACACCTTC. Its protein product is CASSGAANYGYTF.

The chain combines TRBV20-1 with TRBJ2-1, with D perhaps being TRBD1 or TRBD2 (6 bases each). Germline V gene lookup returns CDR1 DFQATT and CDR2 SNEGSKA (reference sequence). The CDR3 contains 13 residues. V lost 1 base, J lost 6 bases, and 10 bases lay in between. CDR3: CSARAGAINEQFF. CDR3 nucleotide sequence: TGCAGTGCTAGAGCGGGGGCGATCAATGAGCAGTTCTTC.

In the case of this clonotype: A much larger clone lies one base from this, so it may be a read error. This chain uses TRBV6-5 with TRBJ1-2; the D gene is possibly TRBD1 (6 bases). V lost 6 bases, J lost 8 bases, and 19 bases lay in between. CDR1 is MNHEY and CDR2 is SVGAGI in the germline V gene. This CDR3 region has 14 residues. Here the CDR3 DNA reads TGTGCCAGCAGGTACCTAGGGGGGACATACGGCTACACCTTC. This sequence encodes CASRYLGGTYGYTF.

The chain combines TRBV7-2 with TRBJ2-7, with D maybe TRBD2 (6 bases). Germline CDR1 reads SGHTA; CDR2 reads FQGNSA. The CDR3 has 16 residues. V lost 2 bases to trimming and J lost 6 bases, with 20 bases between them. The CDR3 coding sequence is TGTGCCAGCAGCTTATTCGGGGGACGGGAGCTCCGCGAGCAGTACTTC. Translation: CASSLFGGRELREQYF.

Ten or more counts support this clonotype. The chain joins TRBV6-6 to TRBJ1-1; no clear D. Germline loops: CDR1 MNHNY, CDR2 SVGAGI (reference sequence). This CDR3 is built from 13 residues. V lost 4 bases and J 4 bases, leaving 10 bases between the germline ends. CDR3 DNA sequence: TGTGCCAGCAGTTCCGAGTTGGGCACTGAAGCTTTCTTT. It codes for CASSSELGTEAFF.

Only a few counts were recorded for this clonotype. The chain links TRBV29-1 to TRBJ2-1; 7 bases match TRBD2. The CDR3 is 15 amino acids. CDR1 is SQVTM and CDR2 is ANQGSEA in the germline V gene. J gave up 5 bases and V 0 bases, and 7 bases lay outside the gene matches. In DNA, the CDR3 is TGCAGCGTTGAAGAAAGGCGGGAGTTTGACAATGAGCAGTTCTTC. This codes for CSVEERREFDNEQFF.

This chain joins TRBV9 and TRBJ2-3; the match to TRBD2 covers 7 bases. With V trimmed by 1 base and J by 4 bases, 6 bases remained unmatched. Germline values: CDR1 SGDLS, CDR2 YYNGEE. The length of the CDR3 is 15 residues. CDR3 amino acids: CASSVTTSFPDTQYF. The CDR3 DNA is TGTGCCAGCAGCGTAACGACTAGCTTCCCAGATACGCAGTATTTT.

The chain uses TRBV11-3 and TRBJ2-1; the match to TRBD2 covers 9 bases. CDR1 is SGHNT, CDR2 YENEEA, per germline. V lost 6 bases and J lost 7; bases outside the gene matches: 10. This CDR3 has 15 residues. The CDR3 DNA reads TGTGCCAGCAGTTGGGGTCTAGCGGGGAGGAATGAGCAGTTCTTC. This encodes CASSWGLAGRNEQFF.

This clonotype was recorded a few times. The V and J genes are TRBV2 and TRBJ2-1; 7 nucleotides match TRBD2. Trimming at V came to 1 base and at J to 8 bases, leaving 5 bases not matched to a gene. Germline assignment: CDR1 SNHLY and CDR2 FYNNEI. The CDR3 has 14 amino acids. The CDR3 region is CASSEGGSTDEQFF. The DNA for the CDR3 is TGTGCCAGCAGTGAAGGCGGGAGCACGGATGAGCAGTTCTTC.

CDR3 coding DNA: TGTGCCAGCAGACCGCCTATGGACAGGGACGAGCAGTACTTC. As protein: CASRPPMDRDEQYF. The V and J genes are TRBV2 and TRBJ2-7; 8 bases agree with TRBD1. V lost 6 bases to trimming and J lost 5 bases; unmatched junction nucleotides: 9. Germline-derived CDR1 and CDR2 are SNHLY and FYNNEI. The length of the CDR3 is 14 residues.

This clonotype occurred a few times. The V and J genes are TRBV3-1 and TRBJ2-5; 7 nucleotides line up with TRBD1. Germline CDR1 and CDR2: LGHDT and YNNKEL (reference sequence). The CDR3 has 14 residues. V lost 3 bases and J lost 4; bases outside the gene matches: 5. Written as DNA, the CDR3 is TGTGCCAGCAGCCAGACCGGACAGGTAGAGACCCAGTACTTC. This codes for CASSQTGQVETQYF.

About this clonotype: A much larger clone differs from this one at a single base, so this may be a read error. The chain uses TRBV3-1 and TRBJ2-7; TRBD1 matches at 8 bases. Germline V gene data show CDR1 as LGHDT and CDR2 as YNNKEL (reference sequence). Unmatched junction bases numbered 8, after V lost 1 base and J lost 3 bases. The CDR3 loop spans 16 amino acids. CDR3 residues: CASSQVTRTGCYEQYF. CDR3 in DNA: TGTGCCAGCAGCCAAGTGACCAGGACAGGGTGCTACGAGCAGTACTTC.

This chain joins TRBV9 and TRBJ1-1, with D perhaps matching TRBD1 (5 bases). Germline values: CDR1 SGDLS, CDR2 YYNGEE. The CDR3 is 15 amino acids. The V and J ends lost 3 bases and 0 bases respectively, with 12 bases between them. The CDR3 sequence: CASSGGGRMNTEAFF. The CDR3 bases are TGTGCCAGCAGCGGGGGGGGACGTATGAACACTGAAGCTTTCTTT.

The chain has TRBV5-1 and TRBJ2-6; 8 bases map to TRBD1. Germline loops: CDR1 SGHRS, CDR2 YFSETQ. The CDR3 has 16 residues. V was clipped by 4 bases and J by 0 bases; unmatched bases: 3. The CDR3 DNA follows: TGCGCCAGCAGCCTGGGACAGGTCTCTGGGGCCAACGTCCTGACTTTC. It translates to CASSLGQVSGANVLTF.

For this clonotype: A much larger clone is a single base away; this may be a read error. The CDR3 here is CASSYATGFNEKLFF. CDR3 bases: TGTGCCAGCAGTTACGCGACAGGGTTTAATGAAAAACTGTTTTTT. The chain is built from TRBV6-6 and TRBJ1-4; 7 nucleotides line up with TRBD1. The CDR3 is 15 amino acids. V shed 2 bases, J shed 4 bases, and the junction held 4 bases outside the gene matches. Germline loops: CDR1 MNHNY, CDR2 SVGAGI (reference sequence).

This clonotype was detected only a few times. The chain links TRBV7-2 to TRBJ1-1, with D unclear. The CDR3 has 14 amino acids. The germline gives CDR1 SGHTA, CDR2 FQGNSA. Trimming removed 4 bases at V and 2 bases at J, with 11 bases between. The CDR3 bases are TGTGCCAGCAGCTCCCCAACCATCAACACTGAAGCTTTCTTT. Amino acid sequence: CASSSPTINTEAFF.

This clonotype was found a few times. The V and J genes are TRBV29-1 and TRBJ2-3, with TRBD2 as a possible D gene (5 bases). The CDR3 loop spans 11 amino acids. The germline gives CDR1 SQVTM, CDR2 ANQGSEA. The V end was cut by 4 bases, the J end by 8 bases, with 10 bases between. CDR3: CSVAGGGTQYF. DNA of the CDR3: TGCAGCGTTGCGGGCGGAGGTACGCAGTATTTT.

This clonotype was found once. The chain carries TRBV3-1 and TRBJ2-3; TRBD1 matches 8 bases. V shed 3 bases and J 2 bases; nucleotides not matched to a gene: 10. Germline V lookup: CDR1 LGHDT, CDR2 YNNKEL (reference sequence). The CDR3 sequence is 17 residues long. CDR3 DNA: TGTGCCAGCAGCCACGGACCGGGACAGGCGATCACAGATACGCAGTATTTT. Residues: CASSHGPGQAITDTQYF.